The 8 T cell receptor beta chains given below trace back to one sample, sequenced in a study of regulatory T cells in long-lasting Graves disease. HTBI primers from iRepertoire and Arm-PCR of CDR3 regions yielded the TCR beta libraries. Each CDR3 protein gets one entry after TCRdb re-called the multiplex PCR reads with MiXCR. The sample holds more than 350,000 distinct CDR3 sequences, 15% seen once. Indicated time point: newly diagnosed GD, antithyroid drugs for less than 3 months. The TCR library used RNA extracted from PBMCs. This sample was shared with a second study, whose subject was T cells in Graves' hyperthyroidism and ophthalmopathy.

The sample in question was peripheral blood mononuclear cells (PBMCs), obtained at new diagnosis, from a patient treated with antithyroid drugs. The receptors derive from a woman in her twenties or thirties with Graves disease.

V gene TRBV15 combines with J gene TRBJ2-1; 12 bases agree with TRBD2. The germline CDR1 and CDR2 sequences are LNHNV and YYDKDF (reference sequence). CDR3 length: 16 amino acids. With 1 base clipped from V and 5 bases from J, the junction kept 3 bases outside the gene matches. CDR3 nucleotides: TGTGCCACCAGCAGAGCTAGCGGGAGGGAAAACAATGAGCAGTTCTTC. Its translation is CATSRASGRENNEQFF.

This clonotype was seen repeatedly, ten times or more. The chain joins TRBV11-1 to TRBJ1-2; 9 nucleotides agree with TRBD1. After removal of 5 bases from V and 5 bases from J, the junction contained 12 bases not matched to a gene. The CDR3 has 16 amino acids. Germline CDR1 and CDR2: SGHAT and FQDESV (reference sequence). The CDR3 reads CASSTTGTGLPYGYTF. CDR3 coding DNA: TGTGCCAGCAGCACTACCGGGACAGGGCTACCTTATGGCTACACCTTC.

This clonotype was seen repeatedly, ten times or more. The rearrangement joins TRBV28 to TRBJ2-7; D is uncertain. Trimming stripped 5 bases from V and 6 bases from J, with 14 bases between. Germline CDR1 and CDR2: MDHEN and SYDVKM. The CDR3 runs 13 residues. CDR3 sequence reads: CASSRAQPTEQYF. In DNA form, the CDR3 reads TGTGCCAGCAGTCGGGCCCAACCTACCGAGCAGTACTTC.

This clonotype was seen many times. The V and J genes are TRBV30 and TRBJ1-2; D perhaps matches TRBD1 (5 bases). The CDR3 consists of 12 residues. The V gene's germline CDR1 is GTSNPN and CDR2 SVGIG (reference sequence). V lost 2 bases and J lost 2, with 6 bases in between. CDR3 amino acids: CAWSQGNYGYTF. CDR3 coding DNA: TGTGCCTGGAGTCAGGGCAACTATGGCTACACCTTC. The complete variable domain, with remaining parts taken from reference TRBV30 and TRBJ1-2, reads SQTIHQWPATLVQPVGSPLSLECTVEGTSNPNLYWYRQAAGRGLQLLFYSVGIGQISSEVPQNLSASRPQDRQFILSSKKLLLSDSGFYLCAWSQGNYGYTFGSGTRLTVV.

This clonotype has more than one count but fewer than ten. One base away lies a much larger clone, so this may be a sequencing read error. V gene TRBV28 combines with J gene TRBJ2-5; D gene unclear. Germline CDR1 MDHEN, CDR2 SYDVKM. The CDR3 is 16 amino acids. The CDR3 is CASSTGSAVGQETRYF. The DNA for the CDR3 is TGTGCCAGCAGTACCGGTTCCGCAGTTGGCCAAGAGACCCGGTACTTC.

This clonotype was recorded many times. The CDR3 region is CASSQGGTGTYEQYF. CDR3 DNA: TGCGCCAGCAGCCAAGGCGGGACAGGAACCTACGAGCAGTACTTC. This chain connects TRBV4-1 to TRBJ2-7; 8 bases line up with TRBD1. The CDR3 is 15 amino acids. With 1 base clipped from V and 2 bases from J, the junction kept 4 bases outside the gene matches. Germline CDR1 MGHRA, CDR2 YSYEKL.

J is TRBJ1-5 and V is TRBV12-3 or TRBV12-4, with 12 bases fitting TRBD1. The V and J ends lost 5 bases and 0 bases, in that order; junction bases with no gene match: 5. The CDR3 totals 17 residues. CDR3 region: CASSLGQGAGSNQPQHF. CDR3 nucleotides: TGTGCCAGCAGTCTGGGACAGGGGGCTGGTAGCAATCAGCCCCAGCATTTT.

This clonotype was found many times. CDR3 bases: TGCGCCAGCAGCTTGACCGGGACTAGCGGGAGTGAGACCCAGTACTTC. It encodes CASSLTGTSGSETQYF. This rearrangement joins TRBV5-1 to TRBJ2-5, with 14 bases aligning to TRBD2. V lost 1 base, J lost 5 bases, and 4 bases stayed unmatched. The V gene's germline CDR1 is SGHRS and CDR2 YFSETQ. The CDR3 consists of 16 residues.